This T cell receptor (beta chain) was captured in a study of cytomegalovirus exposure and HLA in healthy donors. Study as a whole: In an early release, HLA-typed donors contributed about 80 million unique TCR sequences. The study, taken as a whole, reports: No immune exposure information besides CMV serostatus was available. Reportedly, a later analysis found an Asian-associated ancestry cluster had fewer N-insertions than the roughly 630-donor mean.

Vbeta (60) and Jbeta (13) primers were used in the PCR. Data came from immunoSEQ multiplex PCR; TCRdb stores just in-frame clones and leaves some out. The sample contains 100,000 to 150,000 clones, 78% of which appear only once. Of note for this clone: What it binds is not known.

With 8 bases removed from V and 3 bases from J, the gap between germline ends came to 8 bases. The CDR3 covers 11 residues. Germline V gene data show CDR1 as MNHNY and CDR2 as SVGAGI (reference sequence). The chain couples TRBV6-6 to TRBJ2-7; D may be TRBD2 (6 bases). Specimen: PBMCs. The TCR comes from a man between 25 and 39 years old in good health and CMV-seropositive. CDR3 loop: CASSDYYEQYF. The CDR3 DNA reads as TGTGCCAGCTCGGACTACTACGAGCAGTACTTC.